The rows below give T cell receptor beta chains drawn from one sample of a study of cytomegalovirus exposure and HLA in healthy donors. The data were produced by immunoSEQ multiplex PCR, yet TCRdb's version contains in-frame clones alone and is incomplete. The sample yields over 150,000 clones, 85% to 90% seen once. The specimen sequenced was PBMCs. Source of these receptors: a human donor in good health. CDR3s include the opening cysteine and the closing phenylalanine or tryptophan. D genes are given only for firm matches. The size entry is marked missing in some rows and otherwise reads once, few, many or a size class.

length	V	D	size	J	CDR3	DNA
15	TRBV7-9	TRBD1	once	TRBJ2-3	CASSQTGGITDTQYF	TGTGCCAGCAGCCAGACAGGGGGAATCACAGATACGCAGTATTTT
14	TRBV19	-	-	TRBJ2-1	CASSIGAGYNEQFF	TGTGCCAGTAGTATAGGTGCGGGATACAATGAGCAGTTCTTC
14	TRBV27	TRBD1	-	TRBJ1-5	CASSRDRGDQPQHF	TGTGCCAGCAGTCGGGACAGGGGAGATCAGCCCCAGCATTTT
15	TRBV5-6	-	-	TRBJ1-2	CASSLAFASREGYTF	TGTGCCAGCAGCTTGGCTTTTGCCTCCAGGGAAGGCTACACCTTC
14	TRBV19	-	-	TRBJ1-1	CASSPNLPFTEAFF	TGTGCCAGTAGTCCTAATCTCCCTTTCACTGAAGCTTTCTTT
14	TRBV7-8	TRBD2	-	TRBJ2-7	CASSFSGGDYEQYF	TGTGCCAGCAGTTTTAGCGGGGGGGACTACGAGCAGTACTTC
13	TRBV29-1	TRBD1	-	TRBJ2-7	CSVFGQGFYEQYF	TGCAGCGTTTTTGGACAGGGGTTTTACGAGCAGTACTTC
15	TRBV27	-	-	TRBJ2-6	CASSPRVLGANVLTF	TGTGCCAGCAGTCCCCGAGTTTTGGGGGCCAACGTCCTGACTTTC
12	TRBV2	-	-	TRBJ2-5	CASRTDQETQYF	TGTGCCAGCAGGACAGATCAAGAGACCCAGTACTTC
17	TRBV10-3	-	-	TRBJ2-5	CAISESGKGSPGETQYF	TGTGCCATCAGTGAGTCGGGGAAGGGGTCCCCTGGGGAAACCCAGTACTTC
12	TRBV29-1	-	-	TRBJ2-5	CSVEFTEETQYF	TGCAGCGTTGAATTCACAGAGGAGACCCAGTACTTC
15	TRBV27	TRBD2	-	TRBJ2-1	CASSSRLAIYNEQFF	TGTGCCAGCAGTTCTAGACTAGCGATCTACAATGAGCAGTTCTTC
16	TRBV5-6	-	-	TRBJ2-5	CASRPWGQKAEETQYF	TGTGCCAGCAGACCATGGGGGCAGAAGGCTGAAGAGACCCAGTACTTC
12	TRBV18	TRBD1	-	TRBJ1-1	CASSPRDSEAFF	TGTGCCAGCTCACCAAGGGACAGTGAAGCTTTCTTT
13	TRBV13	-	-	TRBJ1-1	CASSLFLNTEAFF	TGTGCCAGCAGCCTCTTTTTGAACACTGAAGCTTTCTTT
15	TRBV10-3	-	-	TRBJ1-2	CAISEFPTENYGYTF	TGTGCCATCAGTGAGTTTCCGACTGAGAACTATGGCTACACCTTC
15	TRBV7-6	TRBD1	-	TRBJ1-2	CASSSTTDRVQGYTF	TGTGCCAGCAGCTCCACAACGGACAGGGTTCAGGGCTACACCTTC
13	TRBV21-1	-	-	TRBJ1-1	CASREDRNTEAFF	TGTGCCAGCAGGGAGGACAGGAACACTGAAGCTTTCTTT
13	TRBV19	TRBD1	-	TRBJ1-1	CASTGQGYTEAFF	TGTGCCAGTACCGGACAGGGGTACACTGAAGCTTTCTTT
12	TRBV25-1	-	few	TRBJ2-7	CASSPGVGEQYF	TGTGCCAGCAGTCCGGGAGTTGGCGAGCAGTACTTC
15	TRBV27	-	-	TRBJ1-2	CASSPGTPANYGYTF	TGTGCCAGCAGTCCGGGGACACCAGCTAACTATGGCTACACCTTC
15	TRBV19	-	once	TRBJ2-5	CASSTRTTFQETQYF	TGTGCCAGTAGTACAAGGACAACGTTCCAAGAGACCCAGTACTTC
15	TRBV28	TRBD2	-	TRBJ2-2	CASSFRGGYTGELFF	TGTGCCAGCAGTTTTCGGGGGGGATACACCGGGGAGCTGTTTTTT
16	TRBV27	TRBD1	-	TRBJ1-6	CASGSTTGGHNSPLHF	TGTGCCAGCGGATCGACCACAGGGGGACATAATTCACCCCTCCACTTT
12	TRBV7-2	-	-	TRBJ2-7	CASSFSGVEQYF	TGTGCCAGCAGCTTTTCAGGGGTCGAGCAGTACTTC
15	TRBV27	TRBD2	-	TRBJ2-7	CASSRRTSGSYEQYF	TGTGCCAGCAGTCGGCGGACTAGCGGCTCCTACGAGCAGTACTTC
16	TRBV6-6	-	-	TRBJ2-3	CASSHLAWGVTDTQYF	TGTGCCAGCAGCCATTTGGCGTGGGGAGTCACAGATACGCAGTATTTT
13	TRBV4-3	-	-	TRBJ1-1	CASSQADYTEAFF	TGCGCCAGCAGCCAGGCAGATTACACTGAAGCTTTCTTT
16	TRBV27	TRBD1	-	TRBJ2-1	CASSLYPGQVRNEQFF	TGTGCCAGCAGTTTATACCCGGGACAGGTCAGGAATGAGCAGTTCTTC
14	TRBV5-1	-	-	TRBJ1-1	CASTWGLGNTEAFF	TGCGCCAGCACCTGGGGACTCGGGAACACTGAAGCTTTCTTT
16	TRBV13	TRBD2	few	TRBJ2-3	CASSPRLAGRTDTQYF	TGTGCCAGCAGCCCTCGCCTAGCGGGACGCACAGATACGCAGTATTTT
17	TRBV4-1	TRBD2	-	TRBJ2-7	CASSQVPPATSGYEQYF	TGCGCCAGCAGCCAAGTCCCTCCGGCCACTAGCGGATACGAGCAGTACTTC
15	TRBV5-4	-	-	TRBJ2-5	CASSLGGRRVETQYF	TGTGCCAGCAGCCTTGGGGGGAGAAGGGTGGAGACCCAGTACTTC